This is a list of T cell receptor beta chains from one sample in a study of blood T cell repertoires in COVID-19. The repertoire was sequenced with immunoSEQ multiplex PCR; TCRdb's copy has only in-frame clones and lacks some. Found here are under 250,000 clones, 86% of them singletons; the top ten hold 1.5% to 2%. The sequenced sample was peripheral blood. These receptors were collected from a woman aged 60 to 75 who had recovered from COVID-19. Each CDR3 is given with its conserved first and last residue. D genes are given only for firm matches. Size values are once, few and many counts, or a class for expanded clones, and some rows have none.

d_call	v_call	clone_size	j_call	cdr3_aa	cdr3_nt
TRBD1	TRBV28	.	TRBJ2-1	CASSTTRQGANEQFF	TGTGCCAGCAGTACTACTCGACAGGGGGCCAATGAGCAGTTCTTC
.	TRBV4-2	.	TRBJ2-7	CASSQDLGPPYEQYF	TGTGCCAGCAGCCAAGATCTGGGCCCACCCTACGAGCAGTACTTC
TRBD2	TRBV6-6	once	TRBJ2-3	CASSSGGAVDTQYF	TGTGCCAGCAGTAGCGGGGGGGCCGTAGATACGCAGTATTTT
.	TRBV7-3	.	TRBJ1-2	CASSLGGRHGYTF	TGTGCCAGCAGCTTAGGGGGGAGGCATGGCTACACCTTC
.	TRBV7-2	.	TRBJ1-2	CASSSLGGFNYGYTF	TGTGCCAGCAGCTCCCTGGGGGGTTTTAACTATGGCTACACCTTC
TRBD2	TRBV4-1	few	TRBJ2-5	CASSLGTTTEETQYF	TGCGCCAGCAGCCTAGGGACTACCACGGAGGAGACCCAGTACTTC
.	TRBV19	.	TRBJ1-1	CASSDGGRFEDTEAFF	TGTGCCAGTAGTGATGGGGGGAGGTTTGAGGACACTGAAGCTTTCTTT
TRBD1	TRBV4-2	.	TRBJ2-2	CASSPSGGTGGSGELFF	TGTGCCAGCAGCCCTTCCGGGGGGACAGGGGGAAGCGGGGAGCTGTTTTTT
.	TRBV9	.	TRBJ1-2	CASSVAQSLYGYTF	TGTGCCAGCAGCGTTGCACAGAGTCTCTATGGCTACACCTTC
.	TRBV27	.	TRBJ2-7	CASSFVVVGSLGEQYF	TGTGCCAGCAGTTTCGTGGTCGTGGGGAGTCTGGGGGAGCAGTACTTC
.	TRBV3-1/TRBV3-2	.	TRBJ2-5	CASSHALRWGEYQETQYF	TGTGCCAGCAGCCATGCGTTGAGGTGGGGAGAATACCAAGAGACCCAGTACTTC
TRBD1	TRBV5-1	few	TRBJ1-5	CASSLGQAGQPQHF	TGCGCCAGCAGCTTAGGACAGGCGGGTCAGCCCCAGCATTTT
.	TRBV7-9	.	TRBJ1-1	CASSLGTNLAVNTEAFF	TGTGCCAGCAGCTTAGGCACTAATCTGGCGGTGAACACTGAAGCTTTCTTT
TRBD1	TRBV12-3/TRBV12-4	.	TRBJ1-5	CASSGTAIAPQHF	TGTGCCAGCAGTGGGACAGCAATCGCTCCCCAGCATTTT
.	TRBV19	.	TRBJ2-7	CASSDIRGYEQYF	TGTGCCAGTAGCGACATCAGAGGGTACGAGCAGTACTTC
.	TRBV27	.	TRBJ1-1	CASSLRGGAGANTEAFF	TGTGCCAGCAGTTTAAGGGGGGGGGCAGGGGCGAACACTGAAGCTTTCTTT
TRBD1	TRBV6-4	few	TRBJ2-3	CASSDSTGGADTQYF	TGTGCCAGCAGTGACTCGACAGGGGGCGCAGATACGCAGTATTTT
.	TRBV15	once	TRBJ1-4	CATSRDLGGGNEKLFF	TGTGCCACCAGCAGAGACCTGGGCGGAGGTAATGAAAAACTGTTTTTT
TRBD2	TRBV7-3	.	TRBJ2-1	CASSFSGGPNNEQFF	TGTGCCAGCAGCTTTAGCGGGGGGCCGAACAATGAGCAGTTCTTC
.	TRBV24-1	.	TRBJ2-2	CATSEYFRGGTGELFF	TGTGCCACCAGTGAATATTTCCGGGGAGGCACCGGGGAGCTGTTTTTT
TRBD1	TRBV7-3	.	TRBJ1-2	CASSQNQGGGYTF	TGTGCCAGCAGCCAAAACCAGGGGGGTGGCTACACCTTC
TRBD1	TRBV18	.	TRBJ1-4	CASSYLQGLNEKLFF	TGTGCCAGCTCATACCTACAGGGGTTAAATGAAAAACTGTTTTTT
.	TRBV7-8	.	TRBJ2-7	CASSRTGLLYEQYF	TGTGCCAGCAGCCGGACGGGACTCCTCTACGAGCAGTACTTC
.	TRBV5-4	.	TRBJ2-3	CASSRSTDTQYF	TGTGCCAGCAGCCGTAGCACAGATACGCAGTATTTT
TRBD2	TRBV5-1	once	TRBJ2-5	CASSEAGRETQYF	TGCGCCAGCAGTGAAGCGGGAAGAGAGACCCAGTACTTC
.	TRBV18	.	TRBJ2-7	CASSPKGPGSPSREQYF	TGTGCCAGCTCACCAAAGGGGCCAGGATCCCCCTCGCGGGAGCAGTACTTC
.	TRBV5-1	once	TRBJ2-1	CASSVTGPTYNEQFF	TGCGCCAGCAGCGTGACAGGTCCTACCTACAATGAGCAGTTCTTC
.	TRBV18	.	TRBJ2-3	CASSPPVLLYTQYF	TGTGCCAGCTCACCACCTGTATTACTTTATACGCAGTATTTT
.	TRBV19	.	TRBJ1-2	CASAWTAGNYGYTF	TGTGCCAGCGCCTGGACAGCTGGTAACTATGGCTACACCTTC
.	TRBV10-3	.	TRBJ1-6	CAISESGGPSPLHF	TGTGCCATCAGTGAGTCCGGGGGGCCTTCACCCCTCCACTTT
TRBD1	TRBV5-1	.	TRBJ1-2	CASSLEGQSVWGYTF	TGCGCCAGCAGCTTGGAGGGACAGTCTGTCTGGGGCTACACCTTC
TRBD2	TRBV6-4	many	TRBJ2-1	CASSASGGAGNEQFF	TGTGCCAGCAGTGCCAGCGGGGGGGCCGGGAATGAGCAGTTCTTC
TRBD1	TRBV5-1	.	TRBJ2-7	CASCPGQGPYEQYF	TGCGCCAGCTGCCCGGGACAGGGCCCCTACGAGCAGTACTTC
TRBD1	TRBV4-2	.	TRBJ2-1	CASSQAYPVDRATNEQFF	TGTGCCAGCAGCCAAGCCTATCCGGTTGACAGGGCAACTAATGAGCAGTTCTTC
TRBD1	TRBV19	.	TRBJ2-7	CATTPRPLRTGLDEQYF	TGTGCCACTACCCCCCGTCCACTAAGGACAGGGTTGGACGAGCAGTACTTC
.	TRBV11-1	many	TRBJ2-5	CASSHNQGLQETQYF	TGTGCCAGCAGCCACAACCAGGGGCTCCAAGAGACCCAGTACTTC
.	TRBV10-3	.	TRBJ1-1	CAISEARGQPNTEAFF	TGTGCCATCAGTGAGGCCAGGGGCCAACCGAACACTGAAGCTTTCTTT
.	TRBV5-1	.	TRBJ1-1	CASSPDRSTEAFF	TGCGCCAGCAGCCCTGACAGGAGCACTGAAGCTTTCTTT
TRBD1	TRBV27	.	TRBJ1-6	CASSALTGGNSPLHF	TGTGCCAGCAGTGCGCTGACAGGGGGTAATTCACCCCTCCACTTT
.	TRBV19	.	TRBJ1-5	CASSGRYSNQPQHF	TGTGCCAGTAGTGGCCGTTATAGCAATCAGCCCCAGCATTTT
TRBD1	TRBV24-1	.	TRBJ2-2	CATRAGQGMTGELFF	TGTGCCACCAGGGCCGGACAGGGGATGACCGGGGAGCTGTTTTTT
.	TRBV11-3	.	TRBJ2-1	CASSTRQDNEQFF	TGTGCCAGCAGCACCCGACAGGACAATGAGCAGTTCTTC
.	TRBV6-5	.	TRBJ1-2	CASSYGGASSFYGYTF	TGTGCCAGCAGTTACGGAGGTGCCTCCTCCTTCTATGGCTACACCTTC
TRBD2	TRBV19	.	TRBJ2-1	CASSVGLAVVNEQFF	TGTGCCAGTAGTGTGGGCCTAGCGGTGGTAAATGAGCAGTTCTTC
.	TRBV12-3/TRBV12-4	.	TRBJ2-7	CASISTGSYEQYF	TGTGCCAGCATTTCGACAGGCTCCTACGAGCAGTACTTC
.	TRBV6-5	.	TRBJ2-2	CASTLSAGWAGELFF	TGTGCCAGCACCCTATCCGCCGGGTGGGCCGGGGAGCTGTTTTTT
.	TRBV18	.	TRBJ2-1	CASSISQGYNEQFF	TGTGCCAGCTCTATTAGCCAGGGCTACAATGAGCAGTTCTTC
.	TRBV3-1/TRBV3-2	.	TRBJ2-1	CASSRTLNNEQFF	TGTGCCAGCAGCCGGACTCTCAACAATGAGCAGTTCTTC
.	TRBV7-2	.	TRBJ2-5	CASSLVREETQYF	TGTGCCAGCAGCTTAGTCCGGGAAGAGACCCAGTACTTC
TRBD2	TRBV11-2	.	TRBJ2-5	CASSKAGARGETQYF	TGTGCCAGCAGCAAAGCGGGGGCCCGGGGGGAGACCCAGTACTTC
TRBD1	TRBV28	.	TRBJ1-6	CASSSGTGFNSPLHF	TGTGCCAGCAGTTCCGGGACAGGGTTCAATTCACCCCTCCACTTT
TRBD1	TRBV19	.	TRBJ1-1	CVSDRGRGYTEAFF	TGTGTCTCGGATAGGGGGCGTGGGTACACTGAAGCTTTCTTT
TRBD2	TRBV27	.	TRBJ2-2	CASRLQPGTRGGELFF	TGTGCCAGCAGATTGCAACCCGGGACTAGAGGCGGGGAGCTGTTTTTT
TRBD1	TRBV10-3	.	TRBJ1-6	CAISESFRGKNSPLHF	TGTGCCATCAGTGAGTCATTCAGGGGGAAGAATTCACCCCTCCACTTT